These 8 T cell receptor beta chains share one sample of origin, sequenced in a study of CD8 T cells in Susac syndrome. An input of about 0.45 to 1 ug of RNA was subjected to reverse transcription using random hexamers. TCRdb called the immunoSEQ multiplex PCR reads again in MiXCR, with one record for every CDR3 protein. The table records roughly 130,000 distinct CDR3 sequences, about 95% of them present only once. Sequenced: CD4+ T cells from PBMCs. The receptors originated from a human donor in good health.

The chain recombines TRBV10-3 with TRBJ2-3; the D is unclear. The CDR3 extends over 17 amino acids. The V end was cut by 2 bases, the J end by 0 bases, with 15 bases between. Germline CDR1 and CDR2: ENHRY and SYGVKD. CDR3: CAISEMSASASTDTQYF. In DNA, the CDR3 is TGTGCCATCAGTGAGATGAGCGCCTCTGCCAGCACAGATACGCAGTATTTT.

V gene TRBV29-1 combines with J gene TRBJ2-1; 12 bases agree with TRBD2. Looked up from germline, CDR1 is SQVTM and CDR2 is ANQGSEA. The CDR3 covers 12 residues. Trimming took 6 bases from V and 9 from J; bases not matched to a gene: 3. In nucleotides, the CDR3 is TGCAGCGTCCTGACTAGCGGGAGTGAGCAGTTCTTC. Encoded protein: CSVLTSGSEQFF.

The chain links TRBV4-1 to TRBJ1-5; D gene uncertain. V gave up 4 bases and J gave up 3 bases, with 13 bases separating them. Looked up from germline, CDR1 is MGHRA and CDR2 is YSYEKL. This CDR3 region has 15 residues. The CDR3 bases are TGCGCCAGCAGCCGGACTCAAGGAACCAATCAGCCCCAGCATTTT. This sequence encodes CASSRTQGTNQPQHF.

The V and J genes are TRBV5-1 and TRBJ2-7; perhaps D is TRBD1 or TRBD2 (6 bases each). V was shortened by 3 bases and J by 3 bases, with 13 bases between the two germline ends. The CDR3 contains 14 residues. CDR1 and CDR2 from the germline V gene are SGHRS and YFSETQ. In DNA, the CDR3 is TGCGCCAGCAGCTCGGCGGGACACGTCTACGAGCAGTACTTC. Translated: CASSSAGHVYEQYF.

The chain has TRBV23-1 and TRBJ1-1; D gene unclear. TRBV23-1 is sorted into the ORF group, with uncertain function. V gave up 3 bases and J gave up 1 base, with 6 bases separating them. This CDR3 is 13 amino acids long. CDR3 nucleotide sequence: TGCGCCAGCAGTCACTCGGGGAACACTGAAGCTTTCTTT. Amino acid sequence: CASSHSGNTEAFF.

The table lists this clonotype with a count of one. CDR3 sequence (DNA): TGCGCCAGCAGCTTCGACAGCCGCCAAGAGACCCAGTACTTC. It encodes CASSFDSRQETQYF. The J gene is TRBJ2-5, the V gene TRBV5-1; D might be TRBD1 (5 bases). Germline V CDR1 and CDR2: SGHRS, YFSETQ. This CDR3 region has 14 residues. V lost 2 bases and J lost 1, with 9 bases in between.

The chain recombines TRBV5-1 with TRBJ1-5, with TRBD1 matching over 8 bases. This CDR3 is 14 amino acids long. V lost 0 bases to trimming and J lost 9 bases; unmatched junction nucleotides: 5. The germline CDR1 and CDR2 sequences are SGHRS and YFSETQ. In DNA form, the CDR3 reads TGCGCCAGCAGCTTGGCCCAGGGGGCACGGCCCCAGCATTTT. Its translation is CASSLAQGARPQHF.

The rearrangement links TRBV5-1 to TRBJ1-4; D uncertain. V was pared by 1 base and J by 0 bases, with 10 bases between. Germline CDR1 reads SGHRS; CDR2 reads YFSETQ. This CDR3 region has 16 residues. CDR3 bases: TGCGCCAGCAGCTTGAGCACGTTTGCAACTAATGAAAAACTGTTTTTT. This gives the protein CASSLSTFATNEKLFF.